This T cell receptor beta chain was identified in a study of OX40 agonist ivuxolimab in advanced cancers. Turning to the study itself: With a range of roughly 23 to 85, age averaged roughly 60 years, and around 80% were male.

Of note for this clone: The antigen is not known.

Only in-frame clones appear in the TCRdb table, and some are missing; sequencing was by immunoSEQ multiplex PCR. The sample yields about 77,000 clones, about 86% seen once. Study outcomes and limitations: CD8+ T cells averaged more expanded clones than CD4+.

The receptor comes from an adult with an advanced solid tumor such as melanoma, head and neck, liver or kidney cancer. The material was CD4+ or CD8+ T cells sorted from blood, obtained in a trial of the OX40 agonist ivuxolimab.

CDR3 DNA: TGTGCCAGTACCACCCGGGACAGGGTCGGCCAGCCCCAGCATTTT. Encoded protein: CASTTRDRVGQPQHF. The chain employs TRBV19 and TRBJ1-5; 9 bases fit TRBD1. With 7 bases clipped from V and 7 bases from J, the junction kept 11 bases outside the gene matches. CDR3 length: 15 amino acids. Germline V lookup: CDR1 LNHDA, CDR2 SQIVND (reference sequence).